This entry describes one T cell receptor beta chain. The antigen this receptor binds is unknown. No base qualities exist here, and no much larger clone lies one base off it. TCRbeta CDR3 regions were amplified from genomic DNA using the immunoSEQ Assay, a bias-controlled multiplex PCR. In the paper's pipeline: The number of nucleated cells in each sample was estimated by amplification of reference gene primers within the assay. To quantify the absolute abundance of each unique TCRbeta CDR3 rearrangement, sequence reads were collapsed and filtered. For each sample, productive Simpson clonality was calculated as the square root of Simpson's diversity index across productive rearrangements. What TCRdb holds here is the immuneACCESS table cut down to in-frame rearrangements. Part of the clones is not present; checked against another copy, under half of the missing clones reflect an unresolved V gene, and the others are unexplained. V, J and clone size are taken as reported in that table, and D and trimming were inferred from the DNA itself. The sample table records about 150,000 clones; around 83% of these occur just once. The ten largest account for nearly 10% of the sample.

This record belongs to a study of blood T cell repertoires in COVID-19 (TCRdb year 2020). Broadly, across the study: Samples covering the acute and convalescent phases of COVID-19 were provided by collaborators in the United States, Italy and Spain. The material from the prospective study consisted of cDNA or gDNA derived from T cells, B-cell-depleted T cells, or PBMCs. Deeply sampled blood TCRbeta repertoires from subjects exposed to, actively infected with, or recovered from COVID-19 were included in the dataset. The repertoires were released in a freely available public database meant as a resource for research on the immune response to SARS-CoV-2. The samples were drawn from the first 160 participants of the ongoing ImmuneRACE study and from some 1,300 subjects provided by 6 global collaborators. Nearly every sample came with metadata listing a de-identified subject ID, COVID-19 status, age in years and sex. Where available, HLA class I and class II types were taken from metadata supplied by the sample provider and were not determined by assay-based typing.

The germline V gene encodes CDR1 MNHEY and CDR2 SMNVEV (reference sequence). Ends trimmed: V by 4 bases, J by 4 bases; bases unmatched to a gene: 13. The cysteine opens and the phenylalanine closes a CDR3 of 19 amino acids. Left in the record is the CDR3 DNA by itself, 57 bases read in frame from the first base. Paper-wide results and their limitations: The quantity of clinical and demographic metadata differed by source and by participant and was supplied without curation.

Collaborating institutions collected whole blood in K2EDTA tubes following their own protocols. Collaborator samples were shipped for TCRbeta analysis as frozen whole blood, isolated PBMCs, or DNA extracted from either sample type. The TCR was taken from a woman between 50 and 59 years old with acute or convalescent COVID-19. Sequenced sample: peripheral blood. The sequence is built from TRBV27 and TRBJ2-1; a stretch of 13 junction bases matches TRBD2. The CDR3 region has the sequence CASSSSPGTSGVRYNEQFF. At the DNA level, the sequence is TGTGCCAGCAGTTCCAGCCCGGGGACTAGCGGGGTTCGGTACAATGAGCAGTTCTTC.